A single sample is the source of the 18 T cell receptor beta chains below, sequenced in a study of neurological immune-mediated disorders. MiXCR, run by TCRdb on the 5' RACE reads, gives a single entry per CDR3 protein. Among around 90,000 distinct CDR3 sequences listed, around 14% were seen once. Time point indicated: longitudinal time-point 2. Sample: PBMCs. These receptors originate from a female donor with HTLV-1-associated myelopathy (HAM/TSP).

This clonotype was seen ten or more times. This chain uses TRBV11-2 with TRBJ1-1; D is unresolved. This CDR3 comprises 18 residues. V lost 7 bases to trimming and J lost 0 bases, with 24 bases between them. CDR1 and CDR2 (germline): SGHAT, FQNNGV. The CDR3 reads CASIARRSAELMNTEAFF. The CDR3 DNA is TGTGCCAGCATCGCCCGCCGCTCGGCGGAATTAATGAACACTGAAGCTTTCTTT. Full variable domain (rest looked up from reference TRBV11-2 and TRBJ1-1): EAGVAQSPRYKIIEKRQSVAFWCNPISGHATLYWYQQILGQGPKLLIQFQNNGVVDDSQLPKDRFSAERLKGVDSTLKIQPAKLEDSAVYLCASIARRSAELMNTEAFFGQGTRLTVV.

Sample share makes this clonotype medium-sized. The chain employs TRBV5-6 and TRBJ2-6, with 8 bases aligning to TRBD1. Germline V gives CDR1 SGHDT, CDR2 YYEEEE. This CDR3 comprises 16 residues. Trimming cost V 2 bases and J 1 base; bases outside gene matches: 2. The CDR3 loop reads CASSFRQGSGANVLTF. In DNA form, the CDR3 reads TGTGCCAGCAGCTTCCGACAGGGGTCTGGGGCCAACGTCCTGACTTTC.

This clonotype was seen many times. This chain uses TRBV20-1 with TRBJ1-1; D remains unclear. V was shortened by 3 bases and J by 0 bases, with 11 bases between the two germline ends. CDR1 is DFQATT, CDR2 SNEGSKA, per germline (reference sequence). The length of the CDR3 is 14 residues. The CDR3 loop is CSASLMNMNTEAFF. In nucleotides, the CDR3 is TGCAGTGCTAGTTTAATGAACATGAACACTGAAGCTTTCTTT.

This clonotype was detected ten times or more. The chain couples TRBV5-1 to TRBJ2-2, with D possibly matching TRBD1 (5 bases). CDR1 and CDR2 (germline): SGHRS, YFSETQ. The CDR3 is 16 residues long. With 3 bases removed from V and 5 bases from J, the gap between germline ends came to 17 bases. The CDR3 nucleotides read TGCGCCAGCAGCTCATCTACAGGCCCGTCAACCGGGGAGCTGTTTTTT. Translated: CASSSSTGPSTGELFF.

This clonotype has a count of ten or more. This chain connects TRBV5-1 to TRBJ2-7; D not certain. The CDR3 covers 13 residues. The V and J ends lost 0 bases and 3 bases respectively, with 7 bases between them. The germline V gene encodes CDR1 SGHRS and CDR2 YFSETQ. The CDR3 region has the DNA TGCGCCAGCAGCTTGGCCATGGGCTACGAGCAGTACTTC. It is translated as CASSLAMGYEQYF.

This clonotype was found many times. The chain is built from TRBV5-1 and TRBJ2-7, with a possible D match to TRBD2 (6 bases). Looked up from germline, CDR1 is SGHRS and CDR2 is YFSETQ. V was clipped by 1 base and J by 2 bases, with 10 bases between them. CDR3 length equals 14 residues. CDR3 sequence reads: CASSLLGGTYEQYF. The CDR3 bases are TGCGCCAGCAGCTTGTTAGGCGGGACCTACGAGCAGTACTTC.

The sample holds a few counts of this clonotype. A much more abundant neighbour one base away suggests this may be a read error. Here the CDR3 DNA reads TGCGCCAGCAGCCGGACACCTCCTGAGCCCCAGTATTTT. Protein: CASSRTPPEPQYF. This chain connects TRBV5-1 to TRBJ1-5, with D maybe TRBD1 (5 bases). The last part of the DNA fits TRBJ2-3 better; the J call may be wrong. The V gene's germline CDR1 is SGHRS and CDR2 YFSETQ. This CDR3 has 13 amino acids.

This clonotype showed up just once. This likely comes from a read error, as the CDR3 has no conserved phenylalanine or tryptophan at its end. The chain combines TRBV28 with TRBJ2-3; 16 positions agree with TRBD2. V lost 4 bases, J lost 9 bases, and 25 bases stayed unmatched. CDR1 and CDR2 (germline): MDHEN, SYDVKM. This CDR3 has 22 amino acids. CDR3 sequence (DNA): TGTGCCAGCAGTTCCTCGCGGGTGGGACTAGCGGGGGGGCGTAACATAGCGGGGACGCAGTATTCT. This encodes CASSSSRVGLAGGRNIAGTQYS.

This clonotype was detected ten times or more. An end of the junction differs from the germline gene, which may be a read error. The chain combines TRBV15 with TRBJ2-2; 9 positions agree with TRBD1. The CDR3 is 16 amino acids. Germline lookup yields CDR1 LNHNV and CDR2 YYDKDF (reference sequence). The DNA of the CDR3 is TGTGCTACCAGCAGGGACCGGGGACAGGGCCCCGGGGAGCTGTTTTTT. It codes for CATSRDRGQGPGELFF.

The V and J genes are TRBV4-1 and TRBJ2-6; D is unresolved. The V end was cut by 6 bases, the J end by 0 bases, with 9 bases between. From germline, CDR1 is MGHRA and CDR2 YSYEKL. The CDR3 runs 15 residues. The CDR3 sequence is CASRPVFSGANVLTF. CDR3 nucleotides: TGCGCCAGCAGGCCGGTCTTCTCTGGGGCCAACGTCCTGACTTTC.

This clonotype was recorded many times. J is TRBJ2-6 and V is TRBV18; D is undetermined. The germline CDR1 and CDR2 sequences are KGHSH and LQKENI. The length of the CDR3 is 15 residues. V lost 6 bases, J lost 0 bases, and 9 bases lay in between. The CDR3 coding sequence is TGTGCCAGCTCCCCGAAGCTCTCTGGGGCCAACGTCCTGACTTTC. It is translated as CASSPKLSGANVLTF.

V is TRBV5-1 and J is TRBJ2-3; 12 bases map to TRBD2. Germline CDR1 SGHRS, CDR2 YFSETQ. J gave up 2 bases and V 3 bases, and 4 bases lay outside the gene matches. This CDR3 contains 16 residues. This CDR3 reads CASSYGTSGSTDTQYF. DNA of the CDR3: TGCGCCAGCAGCTATGGGACTAGCGGGTCCACAGATACGCAGTATTTT.

There are many counts of this clonotype. The chain couples TRBV12-3 or TRBV12-4 to TRBJ2-7; TRBD2 aligns across 10 bases. Unmatched junction bases numbered 5, after V lost 3 bases and J lost 0 bases. The CDR3 spans 16 residues. The CDR3 region has the DNA TGTGCCAGCAGTTTTTATCTAGCGGGGGACTCCTACGAGCAGTACTTC. As protein: CASSFYLAGDSYEQYF.

The table lists this clonotype with many counts. The chain carries TRBV5-1 and TRBJ2-5; D is possibly TRBD2 (6 bases). V was clipped by 5 bases and J by 5 bases, with 10 bases between them. The CDR3 has 12 residues. CDR1 is SGHRS and CDR2 is YFSETQ in the germline V gene. CDR3 loop: CASRGGWETQYF. The CDR3 region has the DNA TGCGCCAGCAGGGGAGGCTGGGAGACCCAGTACTTC.

In this sample, this clonotype turned up many times. V gene TRBV5-1 combines with J gene TRBJ1-5, with D maybe TRBD1 (6 bases). The CDR3 consists of 15 residues. Trimming cost V 1 base and J 4 bases, with 12 bases left between them. Per the germline V gene, CDR1 is SGHRS and CDR2 is YFSETQ. The CDR3, as DNA: TGCGCCAGCAGCTTGTTGGGGGCAGAAAATCAGCCCCAGCATTTT. It is translated as CASSLLGAENQPQHF.

The table lists this clonotype with many counts. The rearrangement uses TRBV20-1 and TRBJ2-5, with 13 bases lining up with TRBD2. CDR1 DFQATT and CDR2 SNEGSKA come from the germline V gene (reference sequence). This CDR3 is 15 amino acids long. The ends lost 5 bases at V and 5 bases at J; junction bases unmatched: 8. CDR3 in amino acids: CSARTSGGRGETQYF. CDR3 DNA: TGCAGTGCTCGGACTAGCGGGGGACGAGGGGAGACCCAGTACTTC.

Comment on this clonotype: This clone may be a read error of a much larger clone one base away. CDR3 nucleotide sequence: TGCGCCAGCAGCTTGGGCGTAGCGGGGGGGCTCCGGAGCACAGATACGCAGTATTTT. Protein: CASSLGVAGGLRSTDTQYF. The rearrangement joins TRBV5-1 to TRBJ2-3, with 11 nucleotides matching TRBD2. The length of the CDR3 is 19 residues. Per germline, CDR1 SGHRS and CDR2 YFSETQ. V was pared by 0 bases and J by 0 bases, with 9 bases of the junction left unmatched.

This clonotype was recorded a few times. The V and J genes are TRBV6-6 and TRBJ2-2; 10 bases match TRBD1. The junction had 16 bases not matched to a gene; V was cut back by 7 bases and J by 5 bases. Germline V lookup: CDR1 MNHNY, CDR2 SVGAGI (reference sequence). The length of the CDR3 is 18 residues. This CDR3 reads CASNASPGQGQRTGELFF. CDR3 nucleotides: TGTGCCAGCAACGCCTCCCCGGGACAGGGGCAGCGTACCGGGGAGCTGTTTTTT.